These 25 T cell receptor beta chains came from one sample sequenced in a study of blood T cells in healthy people across ages. A sample-barcoded 5' primer and a J-beta primer mix were used in a second PCR of about 7 to 12 cycles. TCRdb redid the calling of the 5' RACE reads with MiXCR, one entry per CDR3 protein. The sample includes 600,000 to 800,000 distinct CDR3 sequences, 20% to 25% seen only once; the top ten take roughly 3.4%. The sequenced sample consisted of blood. These receptors were taken from a man in his 70s in good health.

The sample holds a few counts of this clonotype. The chain recombines TRBV6-6 with TRBJ1-1; TRBD1 agrees at 9 bases. In germline, CDR1 is MNHNY, CDR2 SVGAGI (reference sequence). CDR3 length equals 14 residues. V shed 7 bases and J 1 base; nucleotides not matched to a gene: 4. CDR3 protein: CASTRDRANTEAFF. In nucleotides, the CDR3 is TGTGCCAGCACCCGGGACAGGGCGAACACTGAAGCTTTCTTT.

J is TRBJ2-5 and V is TRBV10-2, with D unresolved. With the DNA end fitting TRBJ2-1 better, the J assignment may be wrong. This CDR3 has 16 amino acids. Germline assignment: CDR1 WSHSY and CDR2 SAAADI. In DNA form, the CDR3 reads TGCGCCAGCAGTGAGAGAAACCCCGGCATATACAATGAGCAGTTCTTC. This gives the protein CASSERNPGIYNEQFF.

This clonotype came up a few times. The genes are TRBV5-1 and TRBJ2-5; 9 bases align to TRBD2. Losses at the gene ends were 0 bases for V and 4 bases for J; bases not matched to a gene: 4. The CDR3 has 15 residues. Germline CDR1 SGHRS, CDR2 YFSETQ. The chain's CDR3 is CASSLAGGRVETQYF. CDR3 bases: TGCGCCAGCAGCTTGGCTGGCGGGAGGGTAGAGACCCAGTACTTC.

The chain employs TRBV12-3 or TRBV12-4 and TRBJ2-5; a weak D match, TRBD2 (5 bases). The assigned J gene may be wrong: the sequence end matches TRBJ2-7 better. The CDR3 has 13 amino acids. CDR3 DNA: TGTGCCAGCAGAGAACTAGGGTCCCACGAGCAGTACTTC. Its translation is CASRELGSHEQYF.

This clonotype was counted a few times. The chain has TRBV18 and TRBJ2-2, with D uncertain. V dropped 2 bases and J dropped 6 bases, with 13 bases sitting between them. This CDR3 is 15 amino acids long. Germline V gene data show CDR1 as KGHSH and CDR2 as LQKENI. This chain's CDR3 is CASSPSKLDPGELFF. The CDR3 coding sequence is TGTGCCAGCTCACCAAGCAAGTTGGACCCCGGGGAGCTGTTTTTT.

The chain combines TRBV12-3 or TRBV12-4 with TRBJ2-1, with TRBD2 matching over 10 bases. Unmatched junction bases numbered 5, after V lost 5 bases and J lost 4 bases. The CDR3 extends over 15 amino acids. The CDR3 bases are TGTGCCAGCAGTCCGCAGACTAGCGGGTACAATGAGCAGTTCTTC. Amino acid sequence: CASSPQTSGYNEQFF.

A few counts support this clonotype. The rearrangement joins TRBV20-1 to TRBJ1-2; D remains unclear. The germline V gene encodes CDR1 DFQATT and CDR2 SNEGSKA (reference sequence). The CDR3 is 14 amino acids. Trimming left V 0 bases short and J 7 bases short, with 15 bases between. The CDR3 DNA is TGCAGTGCTAGAGATCTAGACCGCCGCAGTGGCTACACCTTC. Translated: CSARDLDRRSGYTF.

The table lists this clonotype with many counts. The chain has TRBV4-1 and TRBJ2-7; D not certain. The V and J ends lost 0 bases and 3 bases respectively, with 9 bases between them. The CDR3 spans 14 residues. The germline V gene has CDR1 MGHRA and CDR2 YSYEKL. In nucleotides, the CDR3 is TGCGCCAGCAGCCAAGATGGCAATTTCTACGAGCAGTACTTC. This gives the protein CASSQDGNFYEQYF.

Remarks on this clonotype: The junction and the germline gene differ at one end; a read error may be behind it. This chain uses TRBV12-3 or TRBV12-4 with TRBJ1-1; 7 nucleotides agree with TRBD1. CDR3 size: 15 residues. CDR3 in amino acids: CASRVGDSGNPEAFF. The CDR3 coding sequence is TGTGCCAGCAGAGTAGGGGACAGCGGGAACCCTGAAGCTTTCTTT.

The sample holds many counts of this clonotype. V is TRBV9 and J is TRBJ2-5, with TRBD1 as a possible D gene (6 bases). V gave up 0 bases and J gave up 6 bases, with 15 bases separating them. The CDR3 extends over 15 amino acids. The V gene's germline CDR1 is SGDLS and CDR2 YYNGEE. The CDR3 bases are TGTGCCAGCAGCGTAGAAGTTGGGGGCTTGAAGACCCAGTACTTC. Its protein product is CASSVEVGGLKTQYF.

The chain is built from TRBV7-9 and TRBJ2-1, with 10 bases aligning to TRBD2. CDR1 SEHNR and CDR2 FQNEAQ come from the germline V gene (reference sequence). CDR3 length: 17 residues. Germline trimming cut 3 bases from V and 3 bases from J; bases unmatched to any gene: 8. The CDR3 region has the DNA TGTGCCAGCAGCTTGGGGTCTAGCGGGAGTTACTACAATGAGCAGTTCTTC. Amino acid sequence: CASSLGSSGSYYNEQFF.

This clonotype came up many times. The J gene is TRBJ1-1, the V gene TRBV4-1; 8 bases align to TRBD1. The CDR3 contains 14 residues. Trimming cost V 4 bases and J 7 bases; bases outside gene matches: 8. CDR1 is MGHRA and CDR2 is YSYEKL in the germline V gene. This CDR3 reads CASSPGGQAYEAFF. The DNA for the CDR3 is TGCGCCAGCAGCCCCGGGGGACAGGCGTATGAAGCTTTCTTT.

This chain connects TRBV18 to TRBJ2-7; possible D gene TRBD1, 6 bases. The V end was cut by 6 bases, the J end by 6 bases, with 18 bases between. Germline V gives CDR1 KGHSH, CDR2 LQKENI. This CDR3 region has 14 residues. CDR3 region: CASSWRQGSPEQYF. The CDR3, as DNA: TGTGCCAGCTCCTGGCGGCAGGGGTCCCCCGAGCAGTACTTC.

This clonotype was detected ten times or more. The CDR3 DNA reads TGTGCCAGCAGCTCTTACCAGGAAGGAGAGACCCAGTACTTC. Translated, it gives CASSSYQEGETQYF. The chain recombines TRBV7-2 with TRBJ2-5; D is unclear. Trimming stripped 4 bases from V and 4 bases from J, with 13 bases between. The CDR3 loop spans 14 amino acids. CDR1 is SGHTA and CDR2 is FQGNSA in the germline V gene.

There are many counts of this clonotype. This chain uses TRBV5-1 with TRBJ2-5; 8 nucleotides line up with TRBD2. V lost 4 bases and J lost 2; bases outside the gene matches: 7. Germline V gene sequence: CDR1 SGHRS, CDR2 YFSETQ. This CDR3 has 15 residues. CDR3 nucleotide sequence: TGCGCCAGCAGCCGGACCTTAGCGGGACAAGAGACCCAGTACTTC. Translated: CASSRTLAGQETQYF. Variable domain in full (rest from reference TRBV5-1 and TRBJ2-5): KAGVTQTPRYLIKTRGQQVTLSCSPISGHRSVSWYQQTPGQGLQFLFEYFSETQRNKGNFPGRFSGRQFSNSRSEMNVSTLELGDSALYLCASSRTLAGQETQYFGPGTRLLVL.

This clonotype was observed a handful of times. The chain couples TRBV3-1 to TRBJ2-5; the D gene is possibly TRBD2 (5 bases). CDR1 LGHDT and CDR2 YNNKEL come from the germline V gene (reference sequence). V lost 0 bases and J 7 bases, leaving 24 bases between the germline ends. The CDR3 is 18 amino acids. The chain's CDR3 is CASSQDRANERPRRTQYF. As DNA, the CDR3 is TGTGCCAGCAGCCAAGACCGGGCTAATGAGCGGCCTAGACGGACCCAGTACTTC.

This clonotype was picked up one time. CDR3 amino acids: CASSEARQGSYEQYF. CDR3 DNA sequence: TGCGCCAGCAGCGAGGCGAGACAGGGGTCCTACGAGCAGTACTTC. The chain couples TRBV5-1 to TRBJ2-7; 8 bases are shared with TRBD1. The CDR3 spans 15 residues. Losses at the gene ends were 4 bases for V and 1 base for J; bases not matched to a gene: 7. Germline V lookup: CDR1 SGHRS, CDR2 YFSETQ. The full variable domain, rest sourced from reference TRBV5-1 and TRBJ2-7, is KAGVTQTPRYLIKTRGQQVTLSCSPISGHRSVSWYQQTPGQGLQFLFEYFSETQRNKGNFPGRFSGRQFSNSRSEMNVSTLELGDSALYLCASSEARQGSYEQYFGPGTRLTVT.

The chain joins TRBV4-3 to TRBJ2-5; 9 nucleotides match TRBD2. The J call is uncertain, as TRBJ2-7 better fits the DNA end. The CDR3 has 17 amino acids. Germline lookup yields CDR1 LGHNA and CDR2 YSLEER. The CDR3 DNA reads as TGCGCCAGCAGCCAAGAGAGGCTAGCGGGGAGAAACTACGAGCAGTACTTC. Its protein is CASSQERLAGRNYEQYF.

V gene TRBV2 combines with J gene TRBJ2-5, with 8 bases lining up with TRBD2. The CDR3 spans 13 residues. V lost 5 bases to trimming and J lost 5 bases; unmatched junction nucleotides: 4. CDR1 is SNHLY, CDR2 FYNNEI, per germline. For the CDR3, the DNA is TGTGCCAGCAGTAGCGGGAGTAAGGAGACCCAGTACTTC. Its translation is CASSSGSKETQYF.

The rearrangement uses TRBV20-1 and TRBJ2-3; D may be TRBD2 (5 bases). V was shortened by 7 bases and J by 5 bases, with 19 bases between the two germline ends. The CDR3 extends over 14 amino acids. CDR1 is DFQATT, CDR2 SNEGSKA, per germline (reference sequence). The CDR3 spells CSGGATVRGDTQYF. In DNA, the CDR3 is TGCAGTGGCGGAGCGACGGTACGGGGAGATACGCAGTATTTT.

The V and J genes are TRBV20-1 and TRBJ2-5, with D unresolved. The assigned J gene may be wrong: the sequence end matches TRBJ2-7 better. The CDR3 consists of 14 residues. Germline V gene lookup returns CDR1 DFQATT and CDR2 SNEGSKA (reference sequence). The CDR3 DNA reads as TGCAGTGCCAACGGCGCGGTAGTTTCCTACGAGCAGTACTTC. Amino acid sequence: CSANGAVVSYEQYF.

This chain uses TRBV2 with TRBJ2-3; D uncertain. V dropped 3 bases and J dropped 5 bases, with 9 bases sitting between them. Germline lookup yields CDR1 SNHLY and CDR2 FYNNEI. The CDR3 consists of 13 residues. CDR3 sequence (DNA): TGTGCCAGCAGTGATTACGATGGAGATACGCAGTATTTT. As protein: CASSDYDGDTQYF.

A few counts support this clonotype. The chain uses TRBV20-1 and TRBJ2-3; TRBD2 matches at 11 bases. The junction had 3 bases not matched to a gene; V was cut back by 1 base and J by 6 bases. CDR1 DFQATT and CDR2 SNEGSKA come from the germline V gene (reference sequence). The CDR3 totals 14 residues. CDR3 in amino acids: CSARVGLAGDTQYF. DNA of the CDR3: TGCAGTGCTAGAGTTGGACTAGCGGGTGATACGCAGTATTTT.

The chain is built from TRBV19 and TRBJ2-3; 7 bases map to TRBD1. V shed 5 bases, J shed 0 bases, and the junction held 8 bases outside the gene matches. CDR3 length: 16 residues. CDR1 and CDR2 (germline): LNHDA, SQIVND (reference sequence). CDR3 loop: CASSSERTGSTDTQYF. CDR3 DNA: TGTGCCAGTAGTTCCGAGCGGACAGGTAGCACAGATACGCAGTATTTT.

This clonotype was recorded many times. The rearrangement uses TRBV2 and TRBJ2-1; no firm D call. V was cut by 3 bases and J by 3 bases, with 0 bases left in between. CDR3 length: 11 residues. Germline V lookup: CDR1 SNHLY, CDR2 FYNNEI. The CDR3 here is CASSDYNEQFF. CDR3 nucleotides: TGTGCCAGCAGTGACTACAATGAGCAGTTCTTC.